The 21 T cell receptor beta chains below come from one sample, sequenced in a study of T-cell memory formation after mild COVID-19. One entry per CDR3 protein results from TCRdb running MiXCR on the 5' RACE reads. This table has 34,000 or so distinct CDR3 sequences, around 7.7% appearing once. The sample taken for sequencing was PBMCs or a T cell subset sorted from them (not recorded which). The receptors were gathered from a young man who had mild COVID-19 (a few samples of this study predate the infection). Cell type and time point are not known.

Many counts were recorded for this clonotype. The chain has TRBV5-1 and TRBJ2-2; D is unclear. CDR3 length: 11 residues. V was shortened by 2 bases and J by 4 bases, with 0 bases between the two germline ends. Germline CDR1 reads SGHRS; CDR2 reads YFSETQ. CDR3 bases: TGCGCCAGCAGCTTCACCGGGGAGCTGTTTTTT. Protein product: CASSFTGELFF.

This clonotype was seen ten or more times. CDR3 DNA: TGCGCCAGCAGGGCAGCGGGCGGAGCAGATACGCAGTATTTT. This translates into CASRAAGGADTQYF. The chain employs TRBV5-1 and TRBJ2-3; tentative D call: TRBD2 (6 bases). Germline V gene sequence: CDR1 SGHRS, CDR2 YFSETQ. The V end lost 5 bases, the J end lost 4 bases, and 14 bases lay between the germline ends. The CDR3 is made up of 14 amino acids.

J is TRBJ2-1 and V is TRBV2; 7 bases map to TRBD1. CDR3 length: 12 amino acids. Losses at the gene ends were 8 bases for V and 4 bases for J; bases not matched to a gene: 2. Germline V CDR1 and CDR2: SNHLY, FYNNEI. The CDR3 is CASQGQYNEQFF. CDR3 bases: TGTGCCAGCCAGGGACAGTACAATGAGCAGTTCTTC. The full variable domain, its missing parts supplied by reference TRBV2 and TRBJ2-1, is EPEVTQTPSHQVTQMGQEVILRCVPISNHLYFYWYRQILGQKVEFLVSFYNNEISEKSEIFDDQFSVERPDGSNFTLKIRSTKLEDSAMYFCASQGQYNEQFFGPGTRLTVL.

This clonotype showed up just a few times. The chain combines TRBV12-3 or TRBV12-4 with TRBJ2-1; 12 bases match TRBD2. V was clipped by 3 bases and J by 15 bases; unmatched bases: 6. This CDR3 has 13 residues. The CDR3 sequence: CASSFQATSGGFF. Here the CDR3 DNA reads TGTGCCAGCAGTTTTCAGGCGACTAGCGGGGGGTTCTTC.

This clonotype was counted ten times or more. The rearrangement joins TRBV28 to TRBJ2-2, with D hard to call. The germline V gene has CDR1 MDHEN and CDR2 SYDVKM. CDR3 size: 15 residues. Deletions cut 4 bases from V and 4 bases from J, with 13 bases between. This chain's CDR3 is CASSSGLGGTGELFF. For the CDR3, the DNA is TGTGCCAGCAGTTCTGGGCTAGGTGGCACCGGGGAGCTGTTTTTT.

This clonotype has at least ten counts. The rearrangement joins TRBV4-3 to TRBJ1-1; 7 bases are a match to TRBD1. The CDR3 runs 15 residues. From germline, CDR1 is LGHNA and CDR2 YSLEER. J was trimmed by 10 bases and V by 2 bases; bases with no gene match: 13. The CDR3 nucleotides read TGCGCCAGCAGCCAATCAGAGACAGGGACCGGGCGAGCTTTCTTT. It specifies CASSQSETGTGRAFF.

This clonotype has at least ten counts. The chain joins TRBV7-2 to TRBJ2-3; 13 positions match TRBD2. CDR3 length: 15 amino acids. Germline CDR1 SGHTA, CDR2 FQGNSA. Unmatched junction bases numbered 1, after V lost 4 bases and J lost 3 bases. CDR3 sequence reads: CASSWTSGGTDTQYF. The CDR3 DNA reads TGTGCCAGCAGCTGGACTAGCGGGGGTACAGATACGCAGTATTTT.

Ten or more counts support this clonotype. The chain combines TRBV20-1 with TRBJ1-2, with a weak D call TRBD1 (5 bases). The CDR3 spans 14 residues. Germline V gene lookup returns CDR1 DFQATT and CDR2 SNEGSKA (reference sequence). Trimming took off 5 bases at V and 1 base at J, with 14 bases between the two ends. As DNA, the CDR3 is TGCAGTGCTCCAAGCGGGACGGTTAACTATGGCTACACCTTC. Amino acids: CSAPSGTVNYGYTF.

This clonotype was recorded many times. This chain joins TRBV11-2 and TRBJ1-2; 7 bases map to TRBD1. Looked up from germline, CDR1 is SGHAT and CDR2 is FQNNGV. V was pared by 5 bases and J by 7 bases, with 7 bases of the junction left unmatched. The CDR3 sequence is 13 residues long. The CDR3 spells CASSPAGGSGYTF. The CDR3 bases are TGTGCCAGCAGCCCCGCAGGGGGGAGTGGCTACACCTTC.

This clonotype was counted between two and nine times. Written as DNA, the CDR3 is TGCAGCGTTGGTGGACAGGGGGCCGCCACAGATACGCAGTATTTT. It specifies CSVGGQGAATDTQYF. The V gene is TRBV29-1, the J gene TRBJ2-3; TRBD1 matches at 11 bases. Germline CDR1 reads SQVTM; CDR2 reads ANQGSEA. This CDR3 region has 15 residues. The V segment lost 4 bases and the J segment 2 bases; nucleotides outside the gene matches: 5.

A few counts support this clonotype. V is TRBV7-2 and J is TRBJ2-7, with TRBD2 matching 7 bases. The CDR3 loop spans 14 amino acids. Germline trimming cut 1 base from V and 4 bases from J; bases unmatched to any gene: 4. Per germline, CDR1 SGHTA and CDR2 FQGNSA. This CDR3 is CASSLGAGSYEQYF. CDR3 in DNA: TGTGCCAGCAGCTTAGGAGCGGGGTCTTACGAGCAGTACTTC.

In its sample, this clonotype was seen many times. The CDR3, as DNA: TGCGCCAGCAGCCACACTAGCGGGGAGCAGTTCTTC. This codes for CASSHTSGEQFF. This chain connects TRBV4-1 to TRBJ2-1; 9 nucleotides line up with TRBD2. The CDR3 contains 12 residues. The J segment lost 10 bases and the V segment lost 3 bases, leaving 1 base of the junction unmatched. Germline lookup yields CDR1 MGHRA and CDR2 YSYEKL.

This chain uses TRBV5-4 with TRBJ1-1, with TRBD1 matching over 8 bases. This CDR3 contains 15 residues. Germline values: CDR1 SGHNT, CDR2 YYREEE (reference sequence). J gave up 1 base and V 4 bases, and 6 bases lay outside the gene matches. CDR3 residues: CASSPRTGKNTEAFF. The CDR3 DNA sequence: TGTGCCAGCAGCCCTCGGACAGGGAAGAACACTGAAGCTTTCTTT.

This clonotype was detected ten times or more. This chain joins TRBV24-1 and TRBJ2-5; unclear D gene. This CDR3 contains 12 residues. V was shortened by 1 base and J by 4 bases, with 3 bases between the two germline ends. CDR1 is KGHDR and CDR2 is SFDVKD in the germline V gene. The DNA of the CDR3 is TGTGCCACCAGTGATTTTGGAGAGACCCAGTACTTC. It is translated as CATSDFGETQYF.

By share, this clonotype ranks as large. This sequence joins TRBV5-6 and TRBJ1-1, with D perhaps TRBD1 (5 bases). Trimming took 0 bases from V and 6 from J, leaving 18 bases between them. This CDR3 has 16 residues. Germline CDR1 SGHDT, CDR2 YYEEEE. CDR3 nucleotides: TGTGCCAGCAGCTTGGAAGGGTACGGGACGCCGGCTGAAGCTTTCTTT. Translated, it gives CASSLEGYGTPAEAFF.

The CDR3 DNA reads TGCAGTGCTAGCGGTGGGCGGACCTACGAGCAGTACGTC. Translating it yields CSASGGRTYEQYV. The V gene is TRBV20-1, the J gene TRBJ2-7; no definite D call. Germline CDR1 and CDR2: DFQATT and SNEGSKA (reference sequence). V was clipped by 3 bases and J by 2 bases, with 11 bases between them. The CDR3 contains 13 residues.

In this sample, this clonotype turned up many times. The chain joins TRBV6-5 to TRBJ1-2, with 7 bases matching TRBD1. Germline assignment: CDR1 MNHEY and CDR2 SVGAGI. The CDR3 consists of 14 residues. J lost 4 bases, V lost 0 bases, and 2 bases had no gene match. Here the CDR3 DNA reads TGTGCCAGCAGTTACTCCCGGGACAGCTATGGCTACACCTTC. It is translated as CASSYSRDSYGYTF.

This clonotype was recorded many times. The gene calls are TRBV7-2 and TRBJ2-1, with TRBD1 as a possible D gene (6 bases). V dropped 1 base and J dropped 0 bases, with 10 bases sitting between them. This CDR3 comprises 16 residues. CDR1 and CDR2 from the germline V gene are SGHTA and FQGNSA. CDR3 in amino acids: CASSLVGAGSYNEQFF. The CDR3 coding sequence is TGTGCCAGCAGCTTAGTGGGGGCGGGCTCCTACAATGAGCAGTTCTTC.

This clonotype came up many times. The V call is TRBV4-3, the J call TRBJ2-3; 8 bases are a match to TRBD2. This CDR3 comprises 16 residues. Germline V CDR1 and CDR2: LGHNA, YSLEER. V trimming: 2 bases; J trimming: 6 bases; junction bases outside the gene matches: 10. The DNA of the CDR3 is TGCGCCAGCAGCCAATCCCTTCCGGCTAGCGGGGATACGCAGTATTTT. The encoded protein is CASSQSLPASGDTQYF.

This clonotype showed up many times. The chain links TRBV27 to TRBJ1-5, with 8 bases aligning to TRBD1. V was pared by 3 bases and J by 6 bases, with 7 bases of the junction left unmatched. The CDR3 runs to 15 residues. CDR1 and CDR2 (germline): MNHEY, SMNVEV (reference sequence). This chain's CDR3 is CASSLTGVGTQPQHF. CDR3 DNA: TGTGCCAGCAGTTTGACAGGGGTAGGGACTCAGCCCCAGCATTTT.

Ten or more counts support this clonotype. The rearrangement links TRBV6-2 or TRBV6-3 to TRBJ2-1; D possibly corresponds to TRBD1 (6 bases). V shed 10 bases and J shed 10 bases, with 17 bases lying between them. This CDR3 contains 12 residues. Looked up from germline, CDR1 is MNHEY and CDR2 is SVGEGT. The CDR3 loop is CATMIGGLEQFF. The CDR3, as DNA: TGTGCCACTATGATAGGGGGATTAGAGCAGTTCTTC.